Given below is one TCR beta chain in context. This clone has a handful of counts. Its antigen is currently not known. No much larger clone is present one base from it, and per-base qualities are unavailable. These data originate in a study of cytomegalovirus exposure and HLA in healthy donors (dated by TCRdb to 2017 to 2019). Study-level background: In an earlier analysis of 450 to 750 of the donors, around 290 Gb of sequence data and just under 120 million unique TCR beta sequences from roughly 190 million T cells were reported. Approximately 330 gigabases of sequencing data and 70 million to 100 million unique TCR sequences made up an early release that covered several hundred HLA-typed donors. Of the 398 genotyped donors, approximately 83% fell in the genetic ancestry cluster associated with self-reported Caucasian donors. The study was designed to test whether signatures of past pathogen exposure could be identified by cataloging public T cell receptors. The study used immunosequencing to profile the T cell repertoires of approximately 630 subjects and linked those repertoires to cytomegalovirus serostatus. Along with the approximately 620-subject first cohort, a separate validation cohort of around 120 different subjects was used. To predict cytomegalovirus infection status, the study combined high-throughput TCR immunosequencing, statistical association of individual TCRs with disease status, and machine learning. In a later analysis, previously published TCR beta repertoires from 666 donors were re-analyzed and high-resolution HLA genotyping was added so that TCR occurrence patterns could be studied. The later analysis used no new phenotypic data to find candidate immune exposures, relying instead on TCR beta sequences and their occurrence across donors. In an earlier analysis of 587 of the donors, high-throughput TCR beta sequencing was used to judge whether each TCR beta V gene segment behaved as functional or pseudogenic. Alongside the repertoire data, information on donor age, sex, ethnicity and CMV serostatus was compiled. Genome-wide SNP genotypes for about 65% of the roughly 670 donors were used in a later genetic analysis, which treated that subset as a discovery cohort. All discovery cohort repertoires had been generated using a single sequencing platform. HLA typing included class I and class II loci at four-digit resolution. Typing coverage differed by locus: A, B, C, DRB1 and DQB1 were typed in about 620-640 donors, DQA1 in about 560, DPA1 in 600 to 610, and DPB1 in roughly 450. About five DR-DQ haplotypes were handled as single units for association and clustering, since linkage in the cohort was strong. Across approximately 400 genotyped donors of the cohort, an average of approximately 240,000 unique TCR beta nucleotide sequences per donor were sequenced, and approximately 17% of those sequences were non-productive.

The cohort was made up of approximately 670 healthy bone marrow donors. At the time of sampling, every cohort member was nominally healthy, though immune exposures that went unrecorded were likely present. The donor tested CMV seropositive, placing the donor among the 289 seropositive members of the cohort. Every donor gave a peripheral blood sample, and the peripheral blood mononuclear cells from that sample were used for TCR beta sequencing. The Qiagen DNeasy Blood Extraction Kit was used to extract genomic DNA from the blood cell samples. CDR1 and CDR2 (KGHSH, LQKENI) derive from the germline V gene. Unmatched junction bases come to 5, with V trimmed by 6 bases and J by 4 bases. From cysteine to phenylalanine, the CDR3 is 14 amino acids long. Only the CDR3 DNA stays, 42 bases, in frame from base 1. The research as a whole found: A later analysis found that HLA-associated TCR beta chains were more clonally expanded and had lower generation probabilities than equally common non-associated chains. According to a later analysis, parvovirus B19, influenza, CMV and Epstein-Barr virus appeared linked to several top co-occurrence clusters. Immune exposure information for the cohort was limited to CMV serostatus. A later genetic analysis reported fewer N-insertions in productive TCRs among donors in an Asian-associated ancestry cluster than the roughly 640-donor mean. Sequencing depth was assumed to be roughly uniform across donors in the presence/absence analyses, though that assumption may not hold. In this cohort, only TCR beta chains were sequenced, and detectable features were limited by the absence of alpha or paired-chain data. Most TCR sequences were seen in very few donors, while some public TCRs were found in many individuals. A cluster of highly shared sequence variants was judged likely to be a technical artifact of the sequencing pipeline. According to the authors, the approach could potentially be generalized to other disease states and immunological phenotypes. Strong co-occurrence of HLA alleles, especially DR and DQ, made assigning TCR associations to individual alleles difficult. An association between a missense DCLRE1C variant and V-gene and J-gene trimming of TCR beta chains was found in a later genetic analysis and replicated in an independent cohort. In a later analysis, the rate of TCR association differed among HLA loci, with DRB1 alleles having the most associated TCRs and HLA-C alleles having the fewest. The study gave a list of around 170 TCR beta chains associated with cytomegalovirus. HLA typing was unavailable for some donors at each locus, so association tests used only the typed subset. The earlier analysis of 450 to 700 of the donors excluded over 15 rarely observed V segments, including chromosome 9 orphons, because counts were too low. At a false discovery rate of 0.05, a later analysis linked 16,000 or so TCR beta sequences to specific HLA alleles. A further reported finding was that TCR beta sequences accurately predicted the HLA-A and HLA-B alleles for most subjects in the first cohort. In vitro tests confirmed that a few of the cytomegalovirus-associated TCR beta chains recognize cytomegalovirus antigens. An earlier analysis of approximately 540 of the donors showed that most TCR beta V segments appeared in productive rearrangements either about 87% or about 30% of the time, which broadly matched IMGT annotations. Correlated functional status among segregating V segments might be attributable to linkage disequilibrium, but an unknown experimental factor could not be ruled out. In a later analysis, most CMV-associated TCR beta chains were found to appear HLA-restricted, with HLA associations seemingly driven largely by CMV exposure. Some IMGT-functional V segments, including TRBV6-2 and TRBV6-3, could not be told apart with the 87-base-pair reads, so those segments were excluded. The classifier was reported to diagnose cytomegalovirus status with high specificity and sensitivity in both the original and validation cohorts.

Library method: the immunoSEQ multiplex PCR assay. For the multiplex PCR, a mixture combining 60 forward primers for TCR Vbeta segments and 13 reverse primers for TCR Jbeta segments was used. Amplification of the CDR3 region of rearranged TCR beta genes was performed with a multiplex PCR assay on genomic DNA. Amplified TCR beta libraries were sequenced as 87-base-pair reads on the Illumina HiSeq System. The authors' pipeline ran thus. A later analysis tallied around 87 million unique TCR beta chains across the approximately 670 repertoires, and 10 million to 11 million of those chains were shared by two or more donors. Raw reads were error-corrected and collapsed into unique sequences with a nearest-neighbor algorithm that merged closely related sequences to remove PCR and sequencing errors. V, D and J gene segments were assigned by aligning CDR3 sequences to IMGT reference sequences. Each retained sequence needed at least a six-nucleotide match to both a V gene segment and a J gene segment. Rearrangements were called productive when the CDR3 lacked stop codons and stayed in frame with V and J; all others were non-productive. CDR3 was defined by IMGT convention, running from the second conserved V-encoded cysteine to the conserved J-encoded phenylalanine. In an earlier analysis of 587 of the donors, sequences lacking an unambiguous match to a single V gene segment were excluded. In an earlier analysis of 587 of the donors, a V segment was called functional when productive rearrangements were above 56.7%, and segregating when the standard deviation between donors exceeded 5%. To diagnose cytomegalovirus status from the catalog of TCR beta chain sequences, a statistical classification framework was built. In a later analysis, TCR nucleotide sequences were compared against IMGT/GENE-DB human TR gene sequences so that V and J genes could be assigned. The TCRdist pipeline was used in a later analysis to assign CDR3 sequences and most-parsimonious VDJ recombination scenarios. In a later analysis, every TCR beta chain was defined by the combination of its CDR3 amino acid sequence and its V-gene family, and reads without a unique V-gene family were dropped. As a way to deal with suspected cross-contamination and a sequencing artifact, a later analysis dropped more than 500 nucleotide sequences that were highly shared and had low generation probability. For each public chain, a later analysis derived a clonal expansion index from normalized ranks of inferred template counts within each repertoire. In a later analysis, generation probabilities were computed using a VDJ recombination model fitted to out-of-frame rearrangements, and the results were checked against IGoR. Hypergeometric tests were used in a later analysis to score TCR-TCR, TCR-HLA and TCR-CMV co-occurrence, with a repertoire-size bias correction applied to the TCR pairs. False discovery rates were estimated in a later analysis by permuting HLA or CMV assignments 20 times. In a later analysis, co-occurring TCRs were grouped using DBSCAN, with TCRdist sequence similarity added in when clustering inside HLA-allele-positive subsets. For co-occurrence clustering, repertoires with fewer than 30,000 or more than 120,000 public chains were excluded, along with four to six repertoires with anomalous nucleotide sharing. Sourced from immuneACCESS, this table was stored by TCRdb with only in-frame sequences that have V and J called. A share of the clones is absent; for the studies checked, an unresolved V gene accounts for under half, and the remainder has no known explanation. Clonal size and the V and J genes are those of that table, whereas D and trimming came from the DNA. The sample table contains fewer than 110,000 clones; only one count was recorded for about 80% of them. The top ten constitute less than 3% of the sample.

This TCR was recovered from a man aged 25 to 45 in good health and CMV-seropositive. The sequence is built from TRBV18 and TRBJ2-3, and TRBD1 matches 9 of the central bases. The sample taken for sequencing was PBMCs. In nucleotide form, the sequence is TGTGCCAGCTCCCGGGACAGGGAGGCAGATACGCAGTATTTT. Translation gives CASSRDREADTQYF.